The 23 T cell receptor beta chains presented below share a single source sample, sequenced in a study of T cells in Graves' hyperthyroidism and ophthalmopathy. Amplification yielded TCR beta CDR3 regions, with RNA transcripts as the source. TCR CDR3 underwent first-round RT-PCR with the HTBI primer set. TCRdb called the multiplex PCR reads again in MiXCR, with one record for every CDR3 protein. Of hundreds of thousands of distinct CDR3 sequences in the sample, roughly 14% are singletons; the top ten hold approximately 13%. The specimen sequenced was blood. These receptors were collected from a man younger than 35 with Graves' ophthalmopathy.

This clonotype was observed at least ten times. This rearrangement joins TRBV15 to TRBJ2-7, with TRBD1 identical over 7 bases. V shed 1 base, J shed 2 bases, and the junction held 2 bases outside the gene matches. The CDR3 consists of 14 residues. The germline gives CDR1 LNHNV, CDR2 YYDKDF (reference sequence). CDR3 region: CATSRGQGPYEQYF. CDR3 DNA: TGTGCCACCAGCAGAGGACAGGGTCCCTACGAGCAGTACTTC. Full variable domain (rest looked up from reference TRBV15 and TRBJ2-7): DAMVIQNPRYQVTQFGKPVTLSCSQTLNHNVMYWYQQKSSQAPKLLFHYYDKDFNNEADTPDNFQSRRPNTSFCFLDIRSPGLGDTAMYLCATSRGQGPYEQYFGPGTRLTVT.

Ten or more counts support this clonotype. This chain uses TRBV5-5 with TRBJ2-7, with TRBD1 matching over 9 bases. Per germline, CDR1 SGHKS and CDR2 YYEKEE (reference sequence). The ends lost 0 bases at V and 9 bases at J; junction bases unmatched: 4. The CDR3 consists of 13 residues. CDR3 sequence reads: CASSLGQGEGQYF. In DNA form, the CDR3 reads TGTGCCAGCAGCTTGGGACAGGGGGAAGGGCAGTACTTC.

The table lists this clonotype with a few counts. CDR3 sequence: CASSWDLNTGELFF. The CDR3 nucleotides are TGTGCCAGCAGCTGGGACTTAAACACCGGGGAGCTGTTTTTT. The rearrangement joins TRBV7-2 to TRBJ2-2; perhaps TRBD2 as D (6 bases). Looked up from germline, CDR1 is SGHTA and CDR2 is FQGNSA. The CDR3 is 14 amino acids. V dropped 4 bases and J dropped 2 bases, with 8 bases sitting between them.

This clonotype was detected only a few times. V usage is TRBV14 and J usage is TRBJ2-5; either TRBD1 or TRBD2 may fit D (5 bases each). CDR1 SGHDN and CDR2 FVKESK come from the germline V gene. Trimming cost V 4 bases and J 4 bases, with 25 bases left between them. The CDR3 is 18 amino acids. CDR3 bases: TGTGCCAGCAGCCCAACCATAAGGGGACCCCGGAGGTTAGAGACCCAGTACTTC. Encoded protein: CASSPTIRGPRRLETQYF.

This clonotype was seen at least ten times. V gene TRBV18 combines with J gene TRBJ2-7; D is tentatively TRBD1 or TRBD2 (5 bases each). CDR3 length: 14 amino acids. V was clipped by 5 bases and J by 4 bases, with 15 bases between them. Germline V CDR1 and CDR2: KGHSH, LQKENI. The CDR3 here is CASSRRSGQYEQYF. The CDR3 nucleotides read TGTGCCAGCTCAAGGAGGTCAGGGCAGTACGAGCAGTACTTC.

This clonotype was detected ten times or more. V usage is TRBV30 and J usage is TRBJ2-3; the D is unclear. CDR3 size: 12 residues. Germline CDR1 reads GTSNPN; CDR2 reads SVGIG (reference sequence). Deletions cut 0 bases from V and 0 bases from J, with 1 base between. CDR3: CAWSVSTDTQYF. In nucleotides, the CDR3 is TGTGCCTGGAGTGTGAGCACAGATACGCAGTATTTT.

Only a few counts were recorded for this clonotype. A much larger clone lies a single base off, so this may be a read error. Because it lacks the conserved phenylalanine or tryptophan at the end, this CDR3 is likely a read error. J is TRBJ2-3 and V is TRBV5-1, with D perhaps TRBD2 (5 bases). The V gene's germline CDR1 is SGHRS and CDR2 YFSETQ. This CDR3 is built from 16 residues. The ends were cut back, 1 base at V and 4 bases at J, with 16 bases in the middle. The CDR3 DNA follows: TGCGCCAGCAGCTTGATCGTAGCGCCTGCCGCAGATACGCAGTATCTT. Translation: CASSLIVAPAADTQYL.

This clonotype was counted ten times or more. The chain links TRBV15 to TRBJ1-2; 9 bases are a match to TRBD1. Trimming took 0 bases from V and 6 from J; bases not matched to a gene: 14. The CDR3 runs to 18 residues. Germline V CDR1 and CDR2: LNHNV, YYDKDF (reference sequence). The CDR3 here is CATSRDFGGGQGLDGYTF. CDR3 coding DNA: TGTGCCACCAGCAGAGATTTCGGAGGGGGACAGGGCCTCGATGGCTACACCTTC.

CDR3 bases: TGTGCCAGCTCTACTAGCGGGGACGCAGATACGCAGTATTTT. This gives the protein CASSTSGDADTQYF. The chain is built from TRBV2 and TRBJ2-3; 10 bases map to TRBD2. The trim removed 8 bases at V and 4 bases at J, leaving 6 bases unmatched. This CDR3 comprises 14 residues. Germline V gene sequence: CDR1 SNHLY, CDR2 FYNNEI. The variable domain in full, completed from reference TRBV2 and TRBJ2-3, reads EPEVTQTPSHQVTQMGQEVILRCVPISNHLYFYWYRQILGQKVEFLVSFYNNEISEKSEIFDDQFSVERPDGSNFTLKIRSTKLEDSAMYFCASSTSGDADTQYFGPGTRLTVL.

The genes are TRBV7-6 and TRBJ2-2, with unresolved D. The CDR3 has 14 residues. Trimming took off 0 bases at V and 2 bases at J, with 4 bases between the two ends. Germline V gives CDR1 SGHVS, CDR2 FNYEAQ. CDR3 nucleotides: TGTGCCAGCAGCTTAGCCCACAACACCGGGGAGCTGTTTTTT. Translation gives CASSLAHNTGELFF.

This clonotype was found a few times. The genes are TRBV12-3 or TRBV12-4 and TRBJ1-2; no reliable D call. This CDR3 contains 15 residues. With 2 bases removed from V and 1 base from J, the gap between germline ends came to 11 bases. The CDR3 region is CASSLRFSGNYGYTF. CDR3 coding DNA: TGTGCCAGCAGTTTACGTTTTTCTGGTAACTATGGCTACACCTTC.

Comments on this clonotype: A read error is possible here, since a much larger clone lies one base away. The CDR3 loop reads CASLLFSDSTEALF. CDR3 nucleotides: TGTGCCAGCCTCCTCTTCAGCGACAGCACTGAAGCTCTCTTT. V usage is TRBV7-9 and J usage is TRBJ1-1, with a possible D match to TRBD1 (5 bases). The CDR3 contains 14 residues. CDR1 is SEHNR and CDR2 is FQNEAQ in the germline V gene (reference sequence).

This clonotype was observed a handful of times. V gene TRBV10-2 combines with J gene TRBJ1-2; maybe TRBD1 (5 bases). Germline V gene sequence: CDR1 WSHSY, CDR2 SAAADI. V was pared by 3 bases and J by 7 bases, with 12 bases between. The CDR3 has 13 amino acids. CDR3: CASSDGGRVGYTF. CDR3 nucleotides: TGCGCCAGCAGTGACGGGGGAAGGGTTGGCTACACCTTC.

This clonotype has a count of ten or more. The gene calls are TRBV11-2 and TRBJ2-3; D possibly corresponds to TRBD1 (6 bases). CDR3 length: 18 amino acids. The V and J ends lost 1 base and 0 bases respectively, with 17 bases between them. Germline V gene lookup returns CDR1 SGHAT and CDR2 FQNNGV. The CDR3 loop is CASSLAFFWDKSTDTQYF. Written as DNA, the CDR3 is TGTGCCAGCAGCTTAGCTTTCTTCTGGGACAAAAGCACAGATACGCAGTATTTT. The full variable domain, in which reference TRBV11-2 and TRBJ2-3 provide the parts outside the CDR3, is EAGVAQSPRYKIIEKRQSVAFWCNPISGHATLYWYQQILGQGPKLLIQFQNNGVVDDSQLPKDRFSAERLKGVDSTLKIQPAKLEDSAVYLCASSLAFFWDKSTDTQYFGPGTRLTVL.

This clonotype was picked up a small number of times. V gene TRBV4-2 combines with J gene TRBJ2-1; D unclear. Trimming cost V 0 bases and J 0 bases, with 6 bases left between them. The CDR3 length is 15 residues. From germline, CDR1 is LGHNA and CDR2 YNFKEQ. CDR3 residues: CASSQDPVSYNEQFF. For the CDR3, the DNA is TGTGCCAGCAGCCAAGATCCTGTCTCCTACAATGAGCAGTTCTTC.

In this sample, this clonotype turned up many times. The chain combines TRBV11-2 with TRBJ1-1; maybe TRBD1 (5 bases). The CDR3 consists of 14 residues. Germline CDR1 is SGHAT and CDR2 is FQNNGV. Trimming shortened V by 9 bases and J by 0 bases, and 14 bases separated the two germline ends. CDR3 in amino acids: CASRTLTLNTEAFF. CDR3 coding DNA: TGTGCCAGTAGGACACTAACCTTGAACACTGAAGCTTTCTTT.

This clonotype was detected ten times or more. The chain joins TRBV27 to TRBJ2-3; TRBD2 agrees at 13 bases. V lost 2 bases to trimming and J lost 3 bases; unmatched junction nucleotides: 8. Germline CDR1 and CDR2: MNHEY and SMNVEV (reference sequence). This CDR3 spans 18 amino acids. In nucleotides, the CDR3 is TGTGCCAGCAGTTTAACTCCGGGACTAGCGGGAATTACAGATACGCAGTATTTT. Translating it yields CASSLTPGLAGITDTQYF.

This chain connects TRBV6-1 to TRBJ1-1, with 8 nucleotides matching TRBD1. Germline-derived CDR1 and CDR2 are MNHNS and SASEGT. V trimming: 5 bases; J trimming: 0 bases; junction bases outside the gene matches: 8. The CDR3 has 16 residues. The CDR3 DNA is TGTGCCAGCAGTACCCGACAGGGGCCAATGAACACTGAAGCTTTCTTT. It translates to CASSTRQGPMNTEAFF.

This clonotype has more than one count but fewer than ten. The chain carries TRBV2 and TRBJ1-4; TRBD1 agrees at 9 bases. Trimming removed 3 bases from V and 8 bases from J; junction bases left unmatched: 7. Germline V gene data show CDR1 as SNHLY and CDR2 as FYNNEI. There are 15 residues in the CDR3. The CDR3 loop reads CASSDLGTGTEKLFF. The DNA of the CDR3 is TGTGCCAGCAGTGATCTCGGGACAGGGACCGAAAAACTGTTTTTT.

Note on this clonotype: One base away lies a much larger clone, so this may be a sequencing read error. It is likely a read error, because the conserved phenylalanine at the end of the CDR3 is missing. This rearrangement joins TRBV20-1 to TRBJ2-7; 13 bases match TRBD2. CDR1 is DFQATT, CDR2 SNEGSKA, per germline (reference sequence). The CDR3 spans 14 residues. Trimming at V came to 3 bases and at J to 6 bases, leaving 5 bases not matched to a gene. The CDR3 region has the DNA TGCAGTGCTAGGCGGACTAGCGGGAGTTCCGAGCAGTACTCC. It specifies CSARRTSGSSEQYS.

This clonotype was observed many times. This chain uses TRBV4-1 with TRBJ1-4; D is perhaps TRBD1 (5 bases). The CDR3 length is 15 residues. CDR1 and CDR2 from the germline V gene are MGHRA and YSYEKL. Trimming removed 1 base at V and 9 bases at J, with 15 bases between. CDR3 amino acids: CASSQGQPLLQKLFF. CDR3 DNA: TGCGCCAGCAGCCAAGGACAGCCTCTACTGCAAAAACTGTTTTTT.

This chain uses TRBV7-2 with TRBJ1-2; 8 positions match TRBD1. Germline V CDR1 and CDR2: SGHTA, FQGNSA. The CDR3 has 17 amino acids. Trimming at V came to 3 bases and at J to 6 bases, leaving 15 bases not matched to a gene. CDR3 DNA: TGTGCCAGCAGCTTTACCCCTCGGGGACAGGTTGAGAATGGCTACACCTTC. It specifies CASSFTPRGQVENGYTF.

This clonotype was recorded at least ten times. This chain links TRBV10-3 with TRBJ2-3; maybe TRBD2 (5 bases). CDR3 length: 14 residues. V lost 7 bases to trimming and J lost 1 base, with 12 bases between them. Germline-derived CDR1 and CDR2 are ENHRY and SYGVKD. The CDR3: CAITPDSRTDTQYF. The CDR3 region has the DNA TGTGCCATCACTCCGGACTCTCGCACAGATACGCAGTATTTT.